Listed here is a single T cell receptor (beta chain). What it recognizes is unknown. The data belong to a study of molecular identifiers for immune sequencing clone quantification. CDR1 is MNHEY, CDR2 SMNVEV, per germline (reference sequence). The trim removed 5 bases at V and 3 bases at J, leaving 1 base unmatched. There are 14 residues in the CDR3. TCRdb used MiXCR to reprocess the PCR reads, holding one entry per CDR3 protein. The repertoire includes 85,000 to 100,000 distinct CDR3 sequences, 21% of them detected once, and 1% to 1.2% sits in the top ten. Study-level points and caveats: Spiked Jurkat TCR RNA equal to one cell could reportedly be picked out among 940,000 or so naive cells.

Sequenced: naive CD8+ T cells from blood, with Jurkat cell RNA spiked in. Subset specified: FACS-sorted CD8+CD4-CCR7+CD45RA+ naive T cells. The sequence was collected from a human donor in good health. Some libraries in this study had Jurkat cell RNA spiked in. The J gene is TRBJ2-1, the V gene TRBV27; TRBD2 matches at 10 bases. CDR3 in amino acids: CASSLAGDYNEQFF. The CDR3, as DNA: TGTGCCAGCAGTCTAGCGGGAGACTACAATGAGCAGTTCTTC.